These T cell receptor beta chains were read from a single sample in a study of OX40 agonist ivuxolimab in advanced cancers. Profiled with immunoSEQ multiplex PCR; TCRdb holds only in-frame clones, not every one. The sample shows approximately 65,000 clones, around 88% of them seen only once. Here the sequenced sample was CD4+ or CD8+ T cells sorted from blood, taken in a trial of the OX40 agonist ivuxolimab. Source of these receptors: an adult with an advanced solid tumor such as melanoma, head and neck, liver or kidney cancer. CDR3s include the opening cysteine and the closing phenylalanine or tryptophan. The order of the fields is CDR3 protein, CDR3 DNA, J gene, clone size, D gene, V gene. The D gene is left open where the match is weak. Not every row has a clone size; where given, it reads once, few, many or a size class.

CASSFGGRQGEKLFF	TGTGCCAGCAGCTTCGGGGGGAGGCAGGGTGAAAAACTGTTTTTT	TRBJ1-4	-	-	TRBV6-5
CASRGLSTDTQYF	TGTGCCAGCAGGGGGCTTTCCACAGATACGCAGTATTTT	TRBJ2-3	-	-	TRBV4-2
CASSIQEGTAGGYTF	TGTGCCAGTAGTATCCAGGAGGGTACTGCAGGGGGCTACACCTTC	TRBJ1-2	-	-	TRBV19
CASSVSGISYNEQFF	TGTGCCAGCAGCGTGAGCGGAATATCCTACAATGAGCAGTTCTTC	TRBJ2-1	-	-	TRBV9
CASSDNGWSNQPQHF	TGTGCCAGCAGTGATAACGGTTGGAGCAATCAGCCCCAGCATTTT	TRBJ1-5	-	-	TRBV6-1
CASSDLSSGANVLTF	TGTGCCAGCAGCGATTTGAGCTCTGGGGCCAACGTCCTGACTTTC	TRBJ2-6	once	-	TRBV9
CASSFQQGALNEQFF	TGCGCCAGCAGCTTTCAGCAGGGGGCGCTTAATGAGCAGTTCTTC	TRBJ2-1	-	TRBD1	TRBV5-1
CASSLGGRSPLHF	TGTGCCAGCAGCTTGGGGGGAAGGTCACCCCTCCACTTT	TRBJ1-6	-	-	TRBV7-9
CASSPQAGTSYEQYF	TGTGCCAGCAGCCCCCAGGCGGGTACCTCCTACGAGCAGTACTTC	TRBJ2-7	once	-	TRBV5-6
CASSESTLRGNTIYF	TGTGCCAGCAGTGAATCGACTCTCCGGGGGAACACCATATATTTT	TRBJ1-3	-	-	TRBV25-1
CAWRVGGTGNSYEQYF	TGTGCCTGGAGGGTAGGGGGGACAGGGAACTCCTACGAGCAGTACTTC	TRBJ2-7	few	TRBD1	TRBV30
CAISIEGGTEAFF	TGTGCCATCAGTATCGAGGGGGGAACTGAAGCTTTCTTT	TRBJ1-1	-	-	TRBV10-3
CASRSGNRENTIYF	TGTGCCAGCAGATCCGGAAACAGGGAAAACACCATATATTTT	TRBJ1-3	-	-	TRBV28
CASSETGQSLETQYF	TGCGCCAGCAGCGAAACGGGGCAGAGCCTCGAAACCCAGTACTTC	TRBJ2-5	-	-	TRBV5-1
CASSRDSTGELFF	TGCGCCAGCAGCCGGGACAGCACCGGGGAGCTGTTTTTT	TRBJ2-2	-	TRBD1	TRBV5-1
CASKIQGIVEQFF	TGTGCCAGCAAAATACAGGGGATCGTTGAGCAGTTCTTC	TRBJ2-1	once	TRBD1	TRBV2